A selection of T cell receptor beta chains follows, all from one sample in a study of CD8+CD57+ T cells in acquired aplastic anemia. In TCRdb, the reads were re-called with MiXCR into one record per CDR3 protein. The profile shows nearly 60,000 distinct CDR3 sequences, roughly three fifths of them singletons. Sequencing was done on a sample of sorted CD4+, CD8+, or CD8+CD57+ T cells (not recorded which) from PBMCs. Receptor source: a human donor with aplastic anemia. The CDR3 runs from the conserved cysteine through the conserved F or W. The order of the fields is D gene, clone size, V gene, J gene, CDR3 protein, CDR3 DNA. A D gene is named only where the DNA matches it firmly. Rows may omit the clone size; those that give it use once, few, many or a size class.

d_gene: -; abundance: -; v_gene: TRBV7-2; j_gene: TRBJ2-7; CDR3aa: CASSTGYYEQYF; CDR3nt: TGTGCCAGCAGCACGGGTTACTACGAGCAGTACTTC
d_gene: -; abundance: -; v_gene: TRBV5-6; j_gene: TRBJ2-2; CDR3aa: CASSLVAGELFF; CDR3nt: TGTGCTAGCAGCTTAGTGGCCGGGGAGCTGTTTTTT
d_gene: TRBD1; abundance: medium-sized; v_gene: TRBV7-8; j_gene: TRBJ2-7; CDR3aa: CASRGTGWDYEQYF; CDR3nt: TGTGCCAGCCGCGGGACAGGGTGGGACTACGAGCAGTACTTC
d_gene: -; abundance: -; v_gene: TRBV7-9; j_gene: TRBJ2-3; CDR3aa: CASSLFTDTQYF; CDR3nt: TGTGCCAGCAGCCTCTTCACAGATACGCAGTATTTT
d_gene: TRBD1; abundance: many; v_gene: TRBV5-1; j_gene: TRBJ1-1; CDR3aa: CASSFGQASRPLEAFF; CDR3nt: TGCGCCAGCAGCTTTGGACAGGCGTCTCGCCCTCTTGAAGCTTTCTTT
d_gene: -; abundance: many; v_gene: TRBV27; j_gene: TRBJ1-3; CDR3aa: CASSLGATGNTIYF; CDR3nt: TGTGCCAGCAGTTTAGGGGCAACTGGAAACACCATATATTTT
d_gene: -; abundance: -; v_gene: TRBV15; j_gene: TRBJ2-1; CDR3aa: CATGSGRGAFANNEQFF; CDR3nt: TGTGCCACCGGCAGTGGCCGGGGGGCCTTCGCAAACAATGAGCAGTTCTTC
d_gene: -; abundance: -; v_gene: TRBV2; j_gene: TRBJ2-7; CDR3aa: CASREGGYEQYF; CDR3nt: TGTGCCAGCCGAGAGGGCGGTTACGAGCAGTACTTC
d_gene: TRBD1; abundance: once; v_gene: TRBV4-2; j_gene: TRBJ1-1; CDR3aa: CASSQVAGQRNTEAFF; CDR3nt: TGTGCCAGCAGCCAAGTTGCGGGACAGAGGAACACTGAAGCTTTCTTT
d_gene: -; abundance: many; v_gene: TRBV13; j_gene: TRBJ2-7; CDR3aa: CASSLDPREQYF; CDR3nt: TGTGCCAGCAGCTTAGACCCGAGGGAGCAGTACTTC
d_gene: -; abundance: -; v_gene: TRBV2; j_gene: TRBJ1-2; CDR3aa: CARLKGTNYGYTF; CDR3nt: TGTGCCAGGTTGAAAGGGACTAACTATGGCTACACCTTC
d_gene: -; abundance: many; v_gene: TRBV25-1; j_gene: TRBJ2-2; CDR3aa: CASSEFNTGELFF; CDR3nt: TGTGCCAGCAGTGAATTCAACACCGGGGAGCTGTTTTTT
d_gene: TRBD2; abundance: -; v_gene: TRBV25-1; j_gene: TRBJ2-1; CDR3aa: CASSGSGGFAIYNEQFF; CDR3nt: TGTGCCAGCAGTGGAAGCGGGGGCTTCGCAATCTACAATGAGCAGTTCTTC
d_gene: -; abundance: many; v_gene: TRBV5-1; j_gene: TRBJ2-1; CDR3aa: CASSLEGVNEQFF; CDR3nt: TGCGCCAGCAGCTTGGAGGGGGTCAATGAGCAGTTCTTC
d_gene: -; abundance: -; v_gene: TRBV9; j_gene: TRBJ2-5; CDR3aa: CASSVGTQETQYF; CDR3nt: TGTGCCAGCAGCGTAGGGACACAAGAGACCCAGTACTTC
d_gene: -; abundance: many; v_gene: TRBV4-2; j_gene: TRBJ1-1; CDR3aa: CASSQDRAGVGEAFF; CDR3nt: TGTGCCAGCAGCCAAGATCGGGCCGGGGTTGGTGAAGCTTTCTTT
d_gene: -; abundance: once; v_gene: TRBV2; j_gene: TRBJ2-7; CDR3aa: CASSQEGTGSHEQYF; CDR3nt: TGTGCCAGCAGCCAAGAGGGAACGGGGAGCCACGAGCAGTACTTC
d_gene: TRBD2; abundance: -; v_gene: TRBV20-1; j_gene: TRBJ2-1; CDR3aa: CSARGSSGGWYEQFF; CDR3nt: TGCAGTGCTAGAGGGAGTAGCGGGGGTTGGTATGAGCAGTTCTTC
d_gene: -; abundance: -; v_gene: TRBV10-3; j_gene: TRBJ1-2; CDR3aa: CAIAGGRAQGYTF; CDR3nt: TGTGCCATCGCCGGGGGGAGGGCCCAGGGCTACACCTTC
d_gene: -; abundance: medium-sized; v_gene: TRBV2; j_gene: TRBJ1-6; CDR3aa: CASYSNLGPLHF; CDR3nt: TGTGCCAGCTACAGCAACTTAGGACCCCTCCACTTT
d_gene: -; abundance: many; v_gene: TRBV3-1; j_gene: TRBJ2-1; CDR3aa: CASSQDFNEQFF; CDR3nt: TGTGCCAGCAGCCAAGATTTCAATGAGCAGTTCTTC
d_gene: -; abundance: many; v_gene: TRBV5-1; j_gene: TRBJ2-7; CDR3aa: CASSPGGTYEQYF; CDR3nt: TGCGCCAGCAGCCCCGGCGGTACCTACGAGCAGTACTTC
d_gene: TRBD1; abundance: -; v_gene: TRBV10-2; j_gene: TRBJ2-5; CDR3aa: CASSGHHTGGQETQYF; CDR3nt: TGCGCCAGCAGTGGACACCATACAGGGGGACAAGAGACCCAGTACTTC
d_gene: TRBD1; abundance: few; v_gene: TRBV30; j_gene: TRBJ1-5; CDR3aa: CAWSQGGDQPQHF; CDR3nt: TGTGCCTGGAGCCAGGGGGGGGACCAGCCCCAGCATTTT
d_gene: -; abundance: few; v_gene: TRBV7-2; j_gene: TRBJ2-7; CDR3aa: CASSPAYEQYF; CDR3nt: TGTGCCAGCAGCCCCGCCTACGAGCAGTACTTC
d_gene: TRBD1; abundance: -; v_gene: TRBV2; j_gene: TRBJ2-5; CDR3aa: CASRPGTAQETQYF; CDR3nt: TGTGCCAGCAGGCCCGGGACAGCTCAAGAGACCCAGTACTTC
d_gene: TRBD1; abundance: -; v_gene: TRBV7-9; j_gene: TRBJ1-2; CDR3aa: CASSRWTGDNYGYTF; CDR3nt: TGTGCCAGCAGCCGTTGGACAGGAGATAACTATGGCTACACCTTC
d_gene: -; abundance: few; v_gene: TRBV2; j_gene: TRBJ2-6; CDR3aa: CASSIPGANVLTF; CDR3nt: TGTGCCAGCAGTATACCAGGGGCCAACGTCCTGACTTTC
d_gene: TRBD1; abundance: once; v_gene: TRBV12-3/TRBV12-4; j_gene: TRBJ1-1; CDR3aa: CASRTTGPYTEAFF; CDR3nt: TGTGCCAGCAGGACGACAGGGCCATACACTGAAGCTTTCTTT
d_gene: -; abundance: -; v_gene: TRBV7-2; j_gene: TRBJ1-2; CDR3aa: CASSFGAGYGYTF; CDR3nt: TGTGCCAGCAGCTTCGGGGCTGGCTATGGCTACACCTTC
d_gene: -; abundance: once; v_gene: TRBV10-3; j_gene: TRBJ2-7; CDR3aa: CAITTTPSCYEQYF; CDR3nt: TGTGCCATCACGACGACGCCCAGCTGCTACGAGCAGTACTTC
d_gene: -; abundance: many; v_gene: TRBV20-1; j_gene: TRBJ1-6; CDR3aa: CSARVRGEGNSPLHF; CDR3nt: TGCAGTGCTAGAGTACGGGGGGAGGGGAATTCACCCCTCCACTTT
d_gene: -; abundance: -; v_gene: TRBV10-3; j_gene: TRBJ1-2; CDR3aa: CAISESTTTSYGYTF; CDR3nt: TGTGCCATCAGTGAGTCGACGACAACCTCTTATGGCTACACCTTT
d_gene: -; abundance: -; v_gene: TRBV11-1; j_gene: TRBJ1-3; CDR3aa: CASRGADKKNSDGNTIYF; CDR3nt: TGTGCCAGCAGAGGGGCGGACAAGAAGAATTCCGATGGAAACACCATATATTTT
d_gene: -; abundance: -; v_gene: TRBV20-1; j_gene: TRBJ2-5; CDR3aa: CSARRTQETQYF; CDR3nt: TGCAGTGCTCGCAGAACACAAGAGACCCAGTACTTC
d_gene: -; abundance: many; v_gene: TRBV7-8; j_gene: TRBJ1-2; CDR3aa: CASSLVEGAVYGYTF; CDR3nt: TGTGCCAGCAGCTTAGTTGAAGGCGCGGTCTATGGCTACACCTTC
d_gene: -; abundance: -; v_gene: TRBV29-1; j_gene: TRBJ1-1; CDR3aa: CSVRLNTEASF; CDR3nt: TGCAGCGTTCGACTGAACACTGAAGCCTCCTTT
d_gene: -; abundance: -; v_gene: TRBV9; j_gene: TRBJ2-7; CDR3aa: CASSVVSSDEQYF; CDR3nt: TGTGCCAGCAGCGTAGTTTCGTCGGACGAGCAGTACTTC
d_gene: -; abundance: -; v_gene: TRBV29-1; j_gene: TRBJ2-7; CDR3aa: CSVESHKKGTYEQYF; CDR3nt: TGCAGCGTTGAATCCCATAAGAAAGGGACCTACGAGCAGTACTTC
d_gene: -; abundance: -; v_gene: TRBV20-1; j_gene: TRBJ1-4; CDR3aa: CSASFSEKLFF; CDR3nt: TGCAGTGCTAGTTTCAGTGAAAAACTGTTTTTT
d_gene: TRBD2; abundance: few; v_gene: TRBV2; j_gene: TRBJ2-3; CDR3aa: CASRVSGGVADTQYF; CDR3nt: TGTGCCAGCAGGGTCAGCGGGGGGGTTGCAGATACGCAGTATTTT
d_gene: -; abundance: once; v_gene: TRBV19; j_gene: TRBJ1-5; CDR3aa: CASSIDGQLWPQHF; CDR3nt: TGTGCCAGTAGTATCGACGGACAGCTGTGGCCCCAGCATTTT
d_gene: TRBD1; abundance: -; v_gene: TRBV29-1; j_gene: TRBJ2-2; CDR3aa: CSVEDGQGSNTGELFF; CDR3nt: TGCAGCGTTGAAGACGGACAGGGATCGAACACCGGGGAGCTGTTTTTT
d_gene: -; abundance: many; v_gene: TRBV4-3; j_gene: TRBJ2-7; CDR3aa: CASSQVPRGPEGSTYEQYF; CDR3nt: TGCGCCAGCAGCCAAGTACCGCGGGGCCCCGAAGGGTCGACCTACGAGCAGTACTTC
d_gene: TRBD1; abundance: many; v_gene: TRBV9; j_gene: TRBJ2-5; CDR3aa: CASSPHPGTAEFETQYF; CDR3nt: TGTGCCAGCAGCCCCCATCCCGGGACAGCCGAATTTGAGACCCAGTACTTC
d_gene: -; abundance: medium-sized; v_gene: TRBV10-2; j_gene: TRBJ2-1; CDR3aa: CASSESPGYNEQFF; CDR3nt: TGCGCCAGCAGTGAGTCCCCAGGTTACAATGAGCAGTTCTTC
d_gene: TRBD2; abundance: many; v_gene: TRBV29-1; j_gene: TRBJ2-2; CDR3aa: CSVEVTPSGGATGELFF; CDR3nt: TGCAGCGTTGAAGTCACCCCTAGCGGGGGGGCCACCGGGGAGCTGTTTTTT
d_gene: -; abundance: few; v_gene: TRBV10-3; j_gene: TRBJ1-1; CDR3aa: CAISEGAGDITEAFF; CDR3nt: TGTGCCATCAGTGAGGGGGCAGGGGACATCACTGAAGCTTTCTTT
d_gene: -; abundance: -; v_gene: TRBV11-1; j_gene: TRBJ1-1; CDR3aa: CASSGPLTEAFF; CDR3nt: TGTGCCAGCAGCGGTCCCCTTACTGAAGCTTTCTTT
d_gene: -; abundance: -; v_gene: TRBV7-9; j_gene: TRBJ1-5; CDR3aa: CASSLGGEPQHF; CDR3nt: TGTGCCAGCAGCTTAGGTGGGGAGCCCCAGCATTTT
d_gene: -; abundance: -; v_gene: TRBV24-1; j_gene: TRBJ2-5; CDR3aa: CATSDDRGLQETQYF; CDR3nt: TGTGCCACCAGTGACGACCGCGGGCTCCAAGAGACCCAGTACTTC
d_gene: TRBD2; abundance: few; v_gene: TRBV6-1; j_gene: TRBJ2-5; CDR3aa: CASWGGGEWETQYF; CDR3nt: TGTGCCAGCTGGGGCGGGGGGGAGTGGGAGACCCAGTACTTC
d_gene: -; abundance: -; v_gene: TRBV9; j_gene: TRBJ2-2; CDR3aa: CASSVGRVGGELFF; CDR3nt: TGTGCCAGCAGCGTAGGGAGGGTCGGCGGGGAGCTGTTTTTT